This section outlines one TCR beta chain sequence together with its context. The data are from a study of blood T cell repertoires in COVID-19. Study-wide background: PBMCs, B-cell-depleted T cells, or T cells were the source of the cDNA or gDNA that made up the material.

Per the study methods: Reference gene primers were amplified, and this amplification served to estimate nucleated cell counts. Measured with immunoSEQ multiplex PCR; TCRdb has only the in-frame clones, and not every one. V and J calls and clone size are those listed in that table; D and trimming were worked out from the DNA. The data contain approximately 130,000 clones, more than 80% of them singletons. V was cut by 5 bases and J by 4 bases, with 15 bases left in between. This CDR3 region has 14 residues. Germline CDR1 reads SGHTA; CDR2 reads FQGNSA. The sequenced sample was peripheral blood. The receptor comes from a human donor in a cohort sampled during active COVID-19. V and J are TRBV7-2 and TRBJ2-7; possible D gene TRBD1, 6 bases. CDR3 DNA: TGTGCCAGCAGCCCCCAAGGGGGTGGGTACGAGCAGTACTTC. Encoded protein: CASSPQGGGYEQYF.